This T cell receptor (beta chain) was captured by sequencing in a study of T cells expressing NK-cell markers. Study in general: One of the eight sequenced donors was seronegative, whereas the other seven were HCMV-seropositive.

The CDR3 runs 15 residues. The germline CDR1 and CDR2 sequences are SGHTA and FQGTGA. TCRdb re-analyzed the 5' RACE reads; it lists each CDR3 protein once, without DNA. Its clone listing holds a few hundred thousand distinct CDR3 sequences. The source of this sequence is a man aged 18 to 69 in good health. Material for sequencing was blood T cells: a sorted CD56 or NKG2C T cell subset, CD4+ or CD8+ T cells, or bulk PBMC T cells (not recorded which). The chain uses TRBV7-3 and TRBJ2-5; TCRdb designates TRBD2, a call that cannot be tested without DNA. CDR3 in amino acids: CASSPQGRGQETQYF.